Sequencing of this TCR beta chain was carried out in a study of blood T cell repertoires in COVID-19. Study-level information: Acute-phase and convalescent COVID-19 samples originated in the United States, Italy and Spain.

Everyone who took part was roughly 18 to 100 years old, and they came from about two dozen US areas. Participants in the exposed group had met a COVID-19 case in the 2 weeks before joining the study. The table came from immunoSEQ multiplex PCR; TCRdb's copy has only in-frame clones and leaves some out. The table includes 290,000 or so clones, roughly 80% detected once. This CDR3 is built from 13 residues. Germline V gene lookup returns CDR1 KGHSH and CDR2 LQKENI. The germline V and J ends were trimmed by 5 bases and 5 bases, with 10 bases remaining between them. The sample consisted of PBMCs or T cells enriched from blood (not recorded which). This clonotype was sampled from a man in his forties who had been exposed to COVID-19. The chain uses TRBV18 and TRBJ2-1; the D gene is possibly TRBD2 (5 bases). The CDR3 spells CASSSGSDNEQFF. The CDR3 nucleotides are TGTGCCAGCTCATCGGGAAGCGACAATGAGCAGTTCTTC. The variable domain in full, completed from reference TRBV18 and TRBJ2-1, reads NAGVMQNPRHLVRRRGQEARLRCSPMKGHSHVYWYRQLPEEGLKFMVYLQKENIIDESGMPKERFSAEFPKEGPSILRIQQVVRGDSAAYFCASSSGSDNEQFFGPGTRLTVL.